This T cell receptor (beta chain) is drawn from a study of beta chain features in type 1 diabetes. Note on this clone: Its antigen is still unknown.

The study's findings and limits: Type 1 diabetes patients had fewer VDJ junction insertions and more deletions.

The entirety of the isolated RNA underwent reverse transcription, so expressed TCRB transcripts were sequenced. The protocol was immunoSEQ multiplex PCR, while the TCRdb copy is restricted to in-frame clones and leaves out a portion. The sample carries 35,000 to 50,000 clones, roughly 50% recorded once. CDR1 MDHEN and CDR2 SYDVKM come from the germline V gene. CDR3 length: 16 residues. V trimming: 3 bases; J trimming: 5 bases; junction bases outside the gene matches: 8. The chain carries TRBV28 and TRBJ2-3; 10 positions match TRBD2. This receptor was taken from a woman aged 25 to 39 in good health. Sequences were obtained from stem cell memory CD4+ T cells from blood. CDR3: CASSLKSGRVVDTQYF. Here the CDR3 DNA reads TGTGCCAGCAGTTTGAAAAGCGGGAGGGTGGTAGATACGCAGTATTTT.